One and the same sample provided the 21 T cell receptor beta chains below, sequenced in a study of Graves' ophthalmopathy and Graves' hyperthyroidism. Amplification of the TCR beta CDR3 regions used RNA transcripts (as template). RT-PCR was first run with HTBI primers, then multiplex PCR in a second round. TCRdb independently ran MiXCR on the multiplex PCR reads; one entry per CDR3 protein. The data hold roughly 350,000 distinct CDR3 sequences, with about a sixth observed a single time. Material: peripheral blood. The receptors derive from an adult woman with stable Graves' hyperthyroidism.

This clonotype was observed at least ten times. This clone may be a read error of a much larger clone one base away. CDR3 amino acids: CASSLVHRQETQYF. The CDR3 nucleotides are TGTGCCAGCAGCTTAGTACACAGGCAAGAGACCCAGTACTTC. This chain connects TRBV7-2 to TRBJ2-5, with a possible D match to TRBD1 (5 bases). Germline loops: CDR1 SGHTA, CDR2 FQGNSA. This CDR3 spans 14 amino acids. V was cut by 1 base and J by 2 bases, with 8 bases left in between.

The table lists this clonotype with many counts. The V gene is TRBV25-1, the J gene TRBJ2-2, with 7 nucleotides matching TRBD2. Germline CDR1 MGHDK, CDR2 SYGVNS. There are 18 residues in the CDR3. Trimming took 6 bases from V and 0 from J; bases not matched to a gene: 13. CDR3 DNA sequence: TGTGCCAGCAGCTCAAGGGAGGGCCTATTGGCGAACACCGGGGAGCTGTTTTTT. Residues: CASSSREGLLANTGELFF.

This clonotype was observed at least ten times. The genes are TRBV6-5 and TRBJ1-5, with D hard to call. V was cut by 6 bases and J by 5 bases, with 11 bases left in between. This CDR3 is built from 13 residues. Germline assignment: CDR1 MNHEY and CDR2 SVGAGI. The CDR3 protein is CASSPSRDQPQHF. CDR3 nucleotide sequence: TGTGCCAGCAGCCCAAGCCGGGATCAGCCCCAGCATTTT.

In this sample, this clonotype turned up many times. The genes are TRBV18 and TRBJ2-5, with unresolved D. Trimming took 0 bases from V and 2 from J, leaving 7 bases between them. The CDR3 extends over 14 amino acids. Germline V lookup: CDR1 KGHSH, CDR2 LQKENI. The CDR3 is CASSPPSEQETQYF. CDR3 nucleotides: TGTGCCAGCTCACCACCTTCGGAGCAAGAGACCCAGTACTTC. The entire variable domain, with the rest obtained from reference TRBV18 and TRBJ2-5, is as follows: NAGVMQNPRHLVRRRGQEARLRCSPMKGHSHVYWYRQLPEEGLKFMVYLQKENIIDESGMPKERFSAEFPKEGPSILRIQQVVRGDSAAYFCASSPPSEQETQYFGPGTRLLVL.

This clonotype occurred many times. The rearrangement joins TRBV27 to TRBJ1-1, with TRBD1 as a possible D gene (5 bases). The CDR3 is 14 residues long. V was cut by 5 bases and J by 8 bases, with 18 bases left in between. Germline CDR1 MNHEY, CDR2 SMNVEV (reference sequence). For the CDR3, the DNA is TGTGCCAGCAGTGCTCCGGGGGGGGGACTGGAAGCTTTCTTT. It codes for CASSAPGGGLEAFF.

The chain combines TRBV20-1 with TRBJ1-3; D is ambiguous. The CDR3 covers 13 residues. Germline V gene data show CDR1 as DFQATT and CDR2 as SNEGSKA (reference sequence). The ends were cut back, 3 bases at V and 3 bases at J, with 9 bases in the middle. Here the CDR3 reads CSASAGYGNTIYF. The CDR3 DNA is TGCAGTGCTAGTGCGGGGTATGGAAACACCATATATTTT.

This clonotype was seen many times. This chain joins TRBV6-1 and TRBJ2-6; tentatively, D is TRBD2 (5 bases). Germline V gives CDR1 MNHNS, CDR2 SASEGT. Between the trimmed V and J ends, which lost 8 bases and 4 bases, there was a span of 15 bases. This CDR3 spans 15 amino acids. CDR3 loop: CASVAGSQGANVLTF. The CDR3 nucleotides read TGTGCCAGCGTGGCGGGTTCTCAGGGGGCCAACGTCCTGACTTTC.

The sample holds many counts of this clonotype. The chain links TRBV28 to TRBJ2-7; D remains unclear. This CDR3 is 12 amino acids long. CDR1 and CDR2 (germline): MDHEN, SYDVKM. V was trimmed by 8 bases and J by 6 bases, leaving 14 bases between them. Written as DNA, the CDR3 is TGTGCCAGCTGCGAGAGTGGTGGCGAGCAGTACTTC. Translating it yields CASCESGGEQYF.

Ten or more counts support this clonotype. The chain links TRBV19 to TRBJ2-5; 12 positions match TRBD2. The CDR3 is 16 amino acids. The J segment lost 4 bases and the V segment lost 5 bases, leaving 8 bases of the junction unmatched. Looked up from germline, CDR1 is LNHDA and CDR2 is SQIVND (reference sequence). The CDR3 sequence: CASSPRLAGDRETQYF. CDR3 DNA sequence: TGTGCCAGTAGTCCCAGACTAGCGGGAGACCGAGAGACCCAGTACTTC.

The chain employs TRBV28 and TRBJ2-2; 8 bases align to TRBD2. V was clipped by 6 bases and J by 6 bases; unmatched bases: 15. This CDR3 spans 17 amino acids. Germline V lookup: CDR1 MDHEN, CDR2 SYDVKM. This CDR3 is CASSLGVGRGNPGELFF. In nucleotides, the CDR3 is TGTGCCAGCAGCTTAGGCGTCGGGAGGGGAAATCCCGGGGAGCTGTTTTTT.

At least ten counts were recorded for this clonotype. The CDR3 DNA is TGTGCCAGCAGTTCACCCCCCTCTGGGGCCAACGTCCTGACTTTC. This codes for CASSSPPSGANVLTF. The genes are TRBV12-3 or TRBV12-4 and TRBJ2-6; D call uncertain. This CDR3 is 15 amino acids long. The V end was cut by 4 bases, the J end by 0 bases, with 7 bases between.

This clonotype was detected many times. The chain employs TRBV11-2 and TRBJ1-2; the D is unclear. Deletions cut 5 bases from V and 3 bases from J, with 10 bases between. The germline gives CDR1 SGHAT, CDR2 FQNNGV. The CDR3 has 13 amino acids. The CDR3 DNA follows: TGTGCCAGCAGCCCTCGAGTGGACTATGGCTACACCTTC. Translated, it gives CASSPRVDYGYTF. Using reference TRBV11-2 and TRBJ1-2 for the parts outside the CDR3, the full variable domain is EAGVAQSPRYKIIEKRQSVAFWCNPISGHATLYWYQQILGQGPKLLIQFQNNGVVDDSQLPKDRFSAERLKGVDSTLKIQPAKLEDSAVYLCASSPRVDYGYTFGSGTRLTVV.

This clonotype was seen ten or more times. In DNA form, the CDR3 reads TGTGCCAGCAGTCCACGGAGGGCGGCGAACACCGGGGAGCTGTTTTTT. It codes for CASSPRRAANTGELFF. V gene TRBV7-8 combines with J gene TRBJ2-2; D may be TRBD2 (6 bases). Germline CDR1 SGHVS, CDR2 FQNEAQ. The CDR3 runs to 16 residues. The V end was cut by 6 bases, the J end by 0 bases, with 14 bases between.

This clonotype was seen at least ten times. This chain uses TRBV28 with TRBJ1-2; the D gene is possibly TRBD1 (6 bases). The ends were cut back, 5 bases at V and 4 bases at J, with 14 bases in the middle. The length of the CDR3 is 14 residues. The germline V gene encodes CDR1 MDHEN and CDR2 SYDVKM. As DNA, the CDR3 is TGTGCCAGCAGTATAGGAACAGGGACCTATGGCTACACCTTC. Translating it yields CASSIGTGTYGYTF.

The chain links TRBV6-1 to TRBJ2-6, with TRBD1 matching 7 bases. V was clipped by 7 bases and J by 2 bases; unmatched bases: 5. Germline CDR1 reads MNHNS; CDR2 reads SASEGT. The CDR3 extends over 15 amino acids. Here the CDR3 DNA reads TGTGCCAGCAATATACAGGGGCCTGGGGCCAACGTCCTGACTTTC. Translated, it gives CASNIQGPGANVLTF.

The chain recombines TRBV12-3 or TRBV12-4 with TRBJ2-5; unclear D gene. Trimming took off 4 bases at V and 5 bases at J, with 17 bases between the two ends. The CDR3 loop spans 15 amino acids. CDR3 DNA: TGTGCCAGCAGTTCCCCCACTTTCGAAGGCGAGACCCAGTACTTC. Residues: CASSSPTFEGETQYF.

This clonotype has at least ten counts. The chain recombines TRBV30 with TRBJ1-6; 9 nucleotides agree with TRBD1. V gave up 2 bases and J gave up 9 bases; unmatched junction bases: 8. This CDR3 is 15 amino acids long. Germline V gene data show CDR1 as GTSNPN and CDR2 as SVGIG (reference sequence). The CDR3 region is CAWSLPGQGFSPLHF. The CDR3 DNA reads TGTGCCTGGAGTTTACCGGGACAGGGTTTTTCACCCCTCCACTTT. The complete variable domain, with remaining parts taken from reference TRBV30 and TRBJ1-6, reads SQTIHQWPATLVQPVGSPLSLECTVEGTSNPNLYWYRQAAGRGLQLLFYSVGIGQISSEVPQNLSASRPQDRQFILSSKKLLLSDSGFYLCAWSLPGQGFSPLHFGNGTRLTVT.

This clonotype was found many times. The V call is TRBV7-2, the J call TRBJ2-7, with D perhaps matching TRBD2 (5 bases). Trimming stripped 5 bases from V and 3 bases from J, with 11 bases between. The germline CDR1 and CDR2 sequences are SGHTA and FQGNSA. This CDR3 has 13 residues. CDR3 sequence reads: CASSTGLRYEQYF. The CDR3 nucleotides are TGTGCCAGCAGCACTGGACTTCGCTACGAGCAGTACTTC.

The CDR3 DNA reads as TGTGCCAGCAGCCCCCAAGGACAGGCCACCCAGCATTTT. This translates into CASSPQGQATQHF. This sequence joins TRBV12-3 or TRBV12-4 and TRBJ1-5, with 7 bases that match TRBD1. Trimming took 6 bases from V and 11 from J; bases not matched to a gene: 10. The CDR3 spans 13 residues.

This clonotype was picked up many times. The chain couples TRBV19 to TRBJ1-5; no definite D call. V lost 5 bases to trimming and J lost 9 bases, with 11 bases between them. Germline V gene data show CDR1 as LNHDA and CDR2 as SQIVND (reference sequence). The length of the CDR3 is 12 residues. This CDR3 reads CASSPALGPQHF. The CDR3 DNA follows: TGTGCCAGTAGTCCCGCCCTGGGGCCCCAGCATTTT.

This clonotype was seen more than once but under ten times. This clone may be a read error of a much larger clone one base away. Here the CDR3 omits its conserved ending phenylalanine or tryptophan, so a read error is the likely source. The chain carries TRBV6-1 and TRBJ2-5; D ambiguous. The CDR3 is 13 residues long. The V gene lost 6 bases and the J gene lost 5 bases, with 13 bases spanning the gap. CDR1 MNHNS and CDR2 SASEGT come from the germline V gene. CDR3 region: CASSKAGLETQYL. The CDR3 DNA reads as TGTGCCAGCAGCAAAGCTGGATTGGAGACCCAGTACCTC.